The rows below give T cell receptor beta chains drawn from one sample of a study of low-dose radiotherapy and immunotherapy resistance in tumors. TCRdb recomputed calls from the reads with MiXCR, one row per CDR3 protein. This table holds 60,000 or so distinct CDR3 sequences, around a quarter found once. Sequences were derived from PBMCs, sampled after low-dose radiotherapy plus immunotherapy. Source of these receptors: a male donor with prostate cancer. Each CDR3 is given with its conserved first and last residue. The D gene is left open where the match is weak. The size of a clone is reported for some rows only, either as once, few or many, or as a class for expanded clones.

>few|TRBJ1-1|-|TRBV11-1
CASSSPGRLEAFF
TGTGCCAGCAGCTCCCCCGGCAGGCTTGAAGCTTTCTTT
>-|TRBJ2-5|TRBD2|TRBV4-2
CASSQETSGGALGTQYF
TGTGCCAGCAGCCAAGAGACTAGCGGGGGGGCCTTAGGGACCCAGTACTTC
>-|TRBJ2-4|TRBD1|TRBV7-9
CASSSRRTGGRNIQYF
TGTGCCAGCAGCTCCCGGAGGACAGGAGGTAGAAACATTCAGTACTTC
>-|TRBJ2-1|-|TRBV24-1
CATSDFRPGGRSSYNEQFF
TGTGCCACCAGTGATTTTCGCCCAGGGGGGCGTAGCTCCTACAATGAGCAGTTCTTC
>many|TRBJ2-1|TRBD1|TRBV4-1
CASSQDLGDRDSNEQFF
TGCGCCAGCAGCCAAGATTTGGGGGACAGGGATAGCAATGAGCAGTTCTTC
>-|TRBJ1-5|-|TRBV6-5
CASSYTSARCRNSNQPRHF
TGTGCCAGCAGTTACACGTCTGCGCGGTGTAGGAATAGCAATCAGCCCCGGCATTTT
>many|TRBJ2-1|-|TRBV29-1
CSVRTGDYEQFF
TGCAGCGTGCGAACGGGGGACTATGAGCAGTTCTTC
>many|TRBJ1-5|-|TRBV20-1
CSANGLGSNQPQHF
TGCAGTGCTAATGGGCTGGGAAGCAATCAGCCCCAGCATTTT
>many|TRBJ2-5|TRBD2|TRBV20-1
CSASKAGGETQYF
TGCAGTGCTAGCAAAGCGGGGGGAGAGACCCAGTACTTC
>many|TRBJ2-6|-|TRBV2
CASEKPVSGTGSGANVLTF
TGTGCCAGCGAGAAACCGGTTAGCGGGACAGGCTCTGGGGCCAACGTCCTGACTTTC
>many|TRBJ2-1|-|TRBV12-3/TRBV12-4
CASSPRAGDYNEQFF
TGTGCCAGCAGTCCAAGGGCAGGGGATTACAATGAGCAGTTCTTC
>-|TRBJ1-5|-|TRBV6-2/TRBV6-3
CASSYSIAGLAQHF
TGTGCCAGCAGTTACTCGATTGCTGGCTTGGCCCAGCATTTT
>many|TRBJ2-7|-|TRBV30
CAWSSLYEQYF
TGTGCCTGGAGTTCTCTCTACGAGCAGTACTTC
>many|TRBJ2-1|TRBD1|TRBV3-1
CASSLRTGGSDNEQFF
TGTGCCAGCAGCCTGAGGACAGGGGGTTCCGACAATGAGCAGTTCTTC
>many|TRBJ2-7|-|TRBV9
CASSVVFQVEQYF
TGTGCCAGCAGCGTAGTTTTCCAGGTCGAGCAGTACTTC
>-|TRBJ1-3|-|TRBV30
CASTPAASGNTIYF
TGTGCCAGTACCCCGGCGGCCTCTGGAAACACCATATATTTT
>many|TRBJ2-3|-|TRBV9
CASSTHEGPDTQYF
TGTGCCAGCAGCACCCACGAGGGCCCAGATACGCAGTATTTT
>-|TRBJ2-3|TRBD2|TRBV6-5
CSSGPGTSVPTDTQYF
TGTTCCAGTGGGCCCGGGACTAGCGTCCCCACAGATACGCAGTATTTT
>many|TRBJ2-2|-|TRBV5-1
CASSLSASSTGELFF
TGCGCCAGCAGCTTGTCGGCCTCGAGCACCGGGGAGCTGTTTTTT
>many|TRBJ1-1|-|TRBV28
CASSPSRWAGTEAFF
TGTGCCAGCAGCCCCTCGAGGTGGGCTGGAACTGAAGCTTTCTTT
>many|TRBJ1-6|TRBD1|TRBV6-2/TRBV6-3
CASRVTGGPMNSPLHF
TGTGCCAGCAGAGTTACAGGGGGGCCCATGAATTCACCCCTCCACTTT
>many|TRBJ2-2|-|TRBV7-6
CASSSTPGGPNTGELFF
TGTGCCAGCAGCTCCACTCCCGGGGGGCCCAACACCGGGGAGCTGTTTTTT
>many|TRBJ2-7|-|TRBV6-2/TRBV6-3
CASSYRIGAALVEQYF
TGTGCCAGCAGTTACCGGATAGGGGCCGCTTTGGTCGAGCAGTACTTC
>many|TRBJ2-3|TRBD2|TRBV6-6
CASSRPLAGGGDTQYF
TGTGCCAGCAGTAGACCACTAGCGGGGGGGGGAGATACGCAGTATTTT
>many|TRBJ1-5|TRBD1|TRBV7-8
CASSKRSGQGDQPQHF
TGTGCCAGCAGCAAAAGGTCGGGACAGGGGGATCAGCCCCAGCATTTT
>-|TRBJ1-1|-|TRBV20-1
CSARGWNRSNTEAFF
TGCAGTGCTAGAGGCTGGAACAGGTCGAACACTGAAGCTTTCTTT
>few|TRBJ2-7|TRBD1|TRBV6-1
CASSPGTGSYEQYF
TGTGCCAGCAGTCCCGGGACAGGGTCCTACGAGCAGTACTTC
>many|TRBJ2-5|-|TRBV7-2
CASSLALGAWETQYF
TGTGCCAGCAGCTTAGCTCTTGGGGCGTGGGAGACCCAGTACTTC
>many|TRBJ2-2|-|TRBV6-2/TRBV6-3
CASSYVGSPGELFF
TGTGCCAGCAGTTACGTCGGAAGCCCCGGGGAGCTGTTTTTT
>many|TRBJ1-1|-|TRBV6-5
CASSQSGTEAFF
TGTGCCAGCAGCCAGTCCGGGACTGAAGCTTTCTTT
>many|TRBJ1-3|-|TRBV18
CASSSGDRAISGNTIYF
TGTGCCAGCTCGTCAGGAGATAGGGCCATCTCTGGAAACACCATATATTTT
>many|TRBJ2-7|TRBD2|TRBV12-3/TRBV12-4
CASNPSGGYEQYF
TGTGCCAGCAACCCTAGCGGGGGGTACGAGCAGTACTTC
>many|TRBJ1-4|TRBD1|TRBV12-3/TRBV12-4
CASSPGQTNEKLFF
TGTGCCAGCAGTCCGGGACAGACTAATGAAAAACTGTTTTTT
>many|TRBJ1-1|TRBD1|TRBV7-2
CASRFNRGNTEAFF
TGTGCCAGCAGGTTTAACAGGGGAAACACTGAAGCTTTCTTT
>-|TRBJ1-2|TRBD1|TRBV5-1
CASSLSQGAYGYTF
TGCGCCAGCAGCTTGTCACAGGGGGCCTATGGCTACACCTTC
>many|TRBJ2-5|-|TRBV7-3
CASSAGTRSEAQYF
TGTGCCAGCAGCGCGGGGACTCGATCGGAGGCCCAGTACTTC
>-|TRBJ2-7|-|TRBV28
CASSLNEKRYEQYF
TGTGCCAGCAGTTTAAATGAGAAGCGCTACGAGCAGTACTTC
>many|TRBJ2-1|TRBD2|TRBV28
CASSLLIGTSGTGEQFF
TGTGCCAGCAGTTTACTTATCGGGACTAGCGGGACGGGTGAGCAGTTCTTC
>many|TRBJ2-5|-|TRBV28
CASSLLQALGETQYF
TGTGCCAGCAGTTTACTCCAGGCCTTGGGGGAGACCCAGTACTTC
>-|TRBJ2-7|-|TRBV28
CASSLLGAETYEQYF
TGTGCCAGCAGTCTTTTGGGAGCCGAAACCTACGAGCAGTACTTC
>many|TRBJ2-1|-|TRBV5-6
CASSLFGFEQFF
TGTGCCAGCAGCTTGTTTGGTTTTGAGCAGTTCTTC
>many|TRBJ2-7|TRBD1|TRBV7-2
CASSEDRGFYEQYF
TGTGCCAGCAGCGAGGACAGGGGTTTTTACGAGCAGTACTTC
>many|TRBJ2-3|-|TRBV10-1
CASSESLGGLGTDTQYF
TGCGCCAGCAGTGAGTCGTTGGGGGGACTCGGGACAGATACGCAGTATTTT
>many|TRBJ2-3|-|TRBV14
CASSQAKPFTDTQYF
TGTGCCAGCAGCCAAGCAAAGCCCTTCACAGATACGCAGTATTTT
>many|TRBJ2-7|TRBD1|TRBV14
CASSQDRVGEQYF
TGTGCCAGCAGCCAGGACAGGGTTGGCGAGCAGTACTTC
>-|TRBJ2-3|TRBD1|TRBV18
CASSSWTGTTDTQYF
TGTGCCAGCTCATCCTGGACAGGAACCACAGATACGCAGTATTTT
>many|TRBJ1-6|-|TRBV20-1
CSARDVGRGNSPLHF
TGCAGTGCTAGAGATGTGGGCAGGGGAAATTCACCCCTCCACTTT
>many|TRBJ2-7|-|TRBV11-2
CASSWGEEQYF
TGTGCCAGCAGCTGGGGCGAAGAGCAGTACTTC
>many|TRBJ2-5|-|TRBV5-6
CASSPDGHRETQYF
TGTGCCAGCAGCCCGGATGGGCATCGAGAGACCCAGTACTTC
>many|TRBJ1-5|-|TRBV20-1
CSARLGVQPQHF
TGCAGTGCTAGACTCGGGGTTCAGCCCCAGCATTTT